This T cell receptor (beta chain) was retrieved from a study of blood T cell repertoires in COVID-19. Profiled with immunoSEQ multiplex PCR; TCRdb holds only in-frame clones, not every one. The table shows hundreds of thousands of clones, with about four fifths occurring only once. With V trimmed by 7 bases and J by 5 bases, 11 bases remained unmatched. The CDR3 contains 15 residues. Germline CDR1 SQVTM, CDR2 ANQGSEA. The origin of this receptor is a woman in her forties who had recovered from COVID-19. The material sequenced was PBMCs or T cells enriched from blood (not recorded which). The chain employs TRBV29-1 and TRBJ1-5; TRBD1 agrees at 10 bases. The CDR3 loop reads CSASYGTGEHQPQHF. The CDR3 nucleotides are TGCAGCGCCTCATACGGGACAGGGGAACATCAGCCCCAGCATTTT.